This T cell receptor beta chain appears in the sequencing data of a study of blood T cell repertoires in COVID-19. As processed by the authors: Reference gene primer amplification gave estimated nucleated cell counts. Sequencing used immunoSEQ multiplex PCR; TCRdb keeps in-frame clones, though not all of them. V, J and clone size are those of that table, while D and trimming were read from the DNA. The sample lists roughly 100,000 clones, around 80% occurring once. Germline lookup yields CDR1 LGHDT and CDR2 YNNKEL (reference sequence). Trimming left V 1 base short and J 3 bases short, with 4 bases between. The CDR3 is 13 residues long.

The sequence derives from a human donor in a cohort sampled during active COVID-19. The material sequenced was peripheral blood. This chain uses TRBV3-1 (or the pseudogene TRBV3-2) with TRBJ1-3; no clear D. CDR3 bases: TGTGCCAGCAGCCAAGTCAGTGGAAACACCATATATTTT. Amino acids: CASSQVSGNTIYF.